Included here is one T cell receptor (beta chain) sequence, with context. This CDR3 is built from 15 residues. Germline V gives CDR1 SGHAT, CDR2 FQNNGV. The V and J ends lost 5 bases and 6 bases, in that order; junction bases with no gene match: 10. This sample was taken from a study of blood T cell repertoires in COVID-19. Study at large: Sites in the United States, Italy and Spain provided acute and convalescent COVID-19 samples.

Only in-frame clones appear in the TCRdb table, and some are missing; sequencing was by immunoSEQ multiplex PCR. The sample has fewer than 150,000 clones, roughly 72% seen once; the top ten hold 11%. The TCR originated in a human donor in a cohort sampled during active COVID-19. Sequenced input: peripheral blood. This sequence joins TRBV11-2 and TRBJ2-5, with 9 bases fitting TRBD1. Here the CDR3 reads CASSASGTGIKTQYF. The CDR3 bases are TGTGCCAGCAGCGCCTCCGGGACAGGGATAAAGACCCAGTACTTC.